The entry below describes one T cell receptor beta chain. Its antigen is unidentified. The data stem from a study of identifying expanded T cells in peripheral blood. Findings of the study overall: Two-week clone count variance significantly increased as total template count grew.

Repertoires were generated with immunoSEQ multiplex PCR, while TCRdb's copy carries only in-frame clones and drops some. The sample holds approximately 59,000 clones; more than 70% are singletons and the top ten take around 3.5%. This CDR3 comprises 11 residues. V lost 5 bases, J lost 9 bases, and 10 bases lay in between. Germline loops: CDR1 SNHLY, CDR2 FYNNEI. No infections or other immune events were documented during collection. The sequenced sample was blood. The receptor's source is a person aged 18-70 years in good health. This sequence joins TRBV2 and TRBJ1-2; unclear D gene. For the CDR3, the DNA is TGTGCCAGCAGTCAGCTTCTGAGCTACACCTTC. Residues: CASSQLLSYTF.